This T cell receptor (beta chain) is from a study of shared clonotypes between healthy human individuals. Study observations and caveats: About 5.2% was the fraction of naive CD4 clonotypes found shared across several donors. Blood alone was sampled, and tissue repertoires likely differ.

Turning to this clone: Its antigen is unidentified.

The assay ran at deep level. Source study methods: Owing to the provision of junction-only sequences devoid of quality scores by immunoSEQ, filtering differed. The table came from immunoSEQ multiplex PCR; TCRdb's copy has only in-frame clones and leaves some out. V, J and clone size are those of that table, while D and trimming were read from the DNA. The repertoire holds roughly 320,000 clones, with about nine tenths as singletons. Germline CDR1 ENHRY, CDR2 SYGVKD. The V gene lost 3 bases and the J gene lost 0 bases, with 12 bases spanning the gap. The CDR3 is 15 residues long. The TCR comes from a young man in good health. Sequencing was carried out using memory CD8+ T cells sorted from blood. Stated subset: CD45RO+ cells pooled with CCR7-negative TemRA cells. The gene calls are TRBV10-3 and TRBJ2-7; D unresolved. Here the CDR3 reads CAISDPGLNSYEQYF. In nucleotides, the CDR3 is TGTGCCATCAGTGATCCGGGCCTCAACTCCTACGAGCAGTACTTC.